Reported below is one TCR beta chain. As yet, its antigen is unknown. This entry is derived from a study of shared clonotypes between healthy human individuals. The wider study: Per-donor plates numbered three CD4 naive, three CD4 memory, two CD8 naive and one CD8 memory.

Method: immunoSEQ multiplex PCR; TCRdb's copy keeps in-frame clones and lacks some. The sample shows approximately 740,000 clones, almost 95% of them seen only once. The V gene end was trimmed by 4 bases and the J gene end by 5 bases; junction bases not matched to a gene: 9. The CDR3 has 16 residues. In germline, CDR1 is MNHEY, CDR2 SMNVEV (reference sequence). Study-level findings and limits: Non-shared clonotypes were found to have lower generation probabilities than the clonotypes that were shared by all four of the sorted-subset donors.

Naive CD8 cells comprised CD45RO-negative, CCR7-positively selected cells, excluding terminally differentiated effector memory CD45RA+ cells. The chain links TRBV27 to TRBJ2-3, with 10 bases identical to TRBD2. Sequencing was done on a sample of naive CD8+ T cells sorted from blood. The TCR originated in a man aged 25-45 years in good health. The CDR3 DNA reads TGTGCCAGCAGTTCGGCTAGCGGGAGTGTTGTAGATACGCAGTATTTT. It encodes CASSSASGSVVDTQYF.